These 8 T cell receptor beta chains originate from one sample sequenced in a study of PD-1 blockade in classical Hodgkin lymphoma. Profiled with immunoSEQ multiplex PCR; TCRdb holds only in-frame clones, not every one. In the table there are about 26,000 clones, over 60% of which are singletons. Each patient experienced a relapse that followed autologous stem cell transplantation, and brentuximab vedotin exposure varied. Source: peripheral blood mononuclear cells (PBMCs), taken before the second cycle of nivolumab. These TCRs come from a human donor with classical Hodgkin lymphoma.

Comment on this clone: The same CDR3 is also encoded by other DNA sequences in this sample. This rearrangement joins TRBV19 to TRBJ1-6; TRBD1 might be the D (6 bases). The CDR3 runs 14 residues. V lost 3 bases to trimming and J lost 5 bases, with 8 bases between them. Germline CDR1 is LNHDA and CDR2 is SQIVND (reference sequence). The DNA for the CDR3 is TGTGCCAGTAGTATCGAGGGGGATAATTCACCCCTCCACTTT. Its protein product is CASSIEGDNSPLHF.

V and J are TRBV6-5 and TRBJ2-7; 8 bases agree with TRBD2. V gave up 4 bases and J gave up 3 bases; unmatched junction bases: 5. Germline CDR1 MNHEY, CDR2 SVGAGI. CDR3 length: 14 amino acids. CDR3 DNA: TGTGCCAGCAGTTCCGGGACTAGGGTCTACGAGCAGTACTTC. This gives the protein CASSSGTRVYEQYF.

The chain has TRBV5-6 and TRBJ2-4; 8 bases fit TRBD1. V lost 4 bases, J lost 6 bases, and 12 bases stayed unmatched. CDR1 and CDR2 from the germline V gene are SGHDT and YYEEEE. There are 16 residues in the CDR3. The chain's CDR3 is CASSGWTGFEANIQYF. The CDR3, as DNA: TGTGCCAGCAGCGGATGGACAGGGTTTGAGGCAAACATTCAGTACTTC.

The rearrangement uses TRBV5-1 and TRBJ2-7; D is unclear. The CDR3 contains 13 residues. Between the trimmed V and J ends, which lost 2 bases and 3 bases, there was a span of 9 bases. Per germline, CDR1 SGHRS and CDR2 YFSETQ. The CDR3 DNA reads TGCGCCAGCAGCTTTTTTGGGGACTACGAGCAGTACTTC. It translates to CASSFFGDYEQYF.

The rearrangement uses TRBV7-9 and TRBJ1-2; no firm D call. The CDR3 consists of 14 residues. Per the germline V gene, CDR1 is SEHNR and CDR2 is FQNEAQ (reference sequence). The V end lost 2 bases, the J end lost 2 bases, and 9 bases lay between the germline ends. The CDR3 here is CASSLTLPNYGYTF. The CDR3 DNA reads TGTGCCAGCAGCTTAACACTTCCCAACTATGGCTACACCTTC.

This clone has a single count. The J gene is TRBJ2-5, the V gene TRBV11-3; D assignment may be TRBD1 or TRBD2 (6 bases each). The CDR3 spans 15 residues. Trimming took 1 base from V and 4 from J, leaving 13 bases between them. The germline CDR1 and CDR2 sequences are SGHNT and YENEEA. The CDR3 DNA sequence: TGTGCCAGCAGCTTAGGTGGGGGGCTCCTAGAGACCCAGTACTTC. Its translation: CASSLGGGLLETQYF.

This clone appeared once. The rearrangement links TRBV28 to TRBJ2-7; 8 bases line up with TRBD2. Trimming took 2 bases from V and 6 from J; bases not matched to a gene: 9. Germline V gene data show CDR1 as MDHEN and CDR2 as SYDVKM. CDR3 length equals 15 residues. The CDR3 DNA reads as TGTGCCAGCAGTTTAAGCGGGAGAGGAGGGGTCGAGCAGTACTTC. It specifies CASSLSGRGGVEQYF.

The V and J genes are TRBV5-4 and TRBJ2-7; 9 bases match TRBD2. V dropped 2 bases and J dropped 6; count of bases not matched to a gene: 6. The CDR3 length is 14 residues. Per the germline V gene, CDR1 is SGHNT and CDR2 is YYREEE (reference sequence). The CDR3 spells CASSFVSGSPEQYF. The CDR3 bases are TGTGCCAGCAGCTTTGTTAGCGGGAGTCCCGAGCAGTACTTC.